The 12 T cell receptor beta chains given below trace back to one sample, sequenced in a study of blood T cell repertoires in COVID-19 (dated by TCRdb to 2019 to 2021). The library was built by means of the immunoSEQ multiplex PCR assay. TCRdb mirrors the immuneACCESS table, restricted to in-frame sequences. Some clones are absent from its copies; in checked studies, under half trace to an unresolved V gene, and the reason for the others is unknown. In all, the sample holds about 310,000 clones, and about nine tenths of those were seen once. The top ten constitute around a tenth of the sample. Sequencing used PBMCs or T cells enriched from blood (not recorded which). These receptors all stem from a woman between 40 and 55 years old who had recovered from COVID-19.

This clone appeared a single time. The V gene is TRBV7-2, the J gene TRBJ2-5; weak D call: TRBD1 (5 bases). This CDR3 has 14 residues. The V and J ends lost 4 bases and 0 bases respectively, with 9 bases between them. Germline CDR1 is SGHTA and CDR2 is FQGNSA. CDR3 DNA sequence: TGTGCCAGCAGCTCAGGACATTACCAAGAGACCCAGTACTTC. Residues: CASSSGHYQETQYF.

This chain uses TRBV29-1 with TRBJ2-7; 15 nucleotides align to TRBD2. The CDR3 has 17 amino acids. With V trimmed by 4 bases and J by 1 base, 8 bases remained unmatched. Per germline, CDR1 SQVTM and CDR2 ANQGSEA. For the CDR3, the DNA is TGCAGCGTTGGGGGACTAGCGGGAGGAGTTTTTTCCTACGAGCAGTACTTC. Its protein product is CSVGGLAGGVFSYEQYF.

The rearrangement links TRBV11-2 to TRBJ1-4; the D gene is possibly TRBD1 (6 bases). This CDR3 spans 15 amino acids. CDR1 and CDR2 (germline): SGHAT, FQNNGV. Trimming left V 2 bases short and J 8 bases short, with 15 bases between. This CDR3 is CASSLSAQGGEKLFF. DNA for the CDR3: TGTGCCAGCAGCTTAAGTGCACAGGGCGGGGAAAAACTGTTTTTT. Combining the CDR3 with reference TRBV11-2 and TRBJ1-4 gives the whole variable domain EAGVAQSPRYKIIEKRQSVAFWCNPISGHATLYWYQQILGQGPKLLIQFQNNGVVDDSQLPKDRFSAERLKGVDSTLKIQPAKLEDSAVYLCASSLSAQGGEKLFFGSGTQLSVL.

This clone was picked up a small number of times. V is TRBV7-2 and J is TRBJ2-1; D possibly corresponds to TRBD1 (7 bases). Germline values: CDR1 SGHTA, CDR2 FQGNSA. The CDR3 runs to 14 residues. Trimming stripped 5 bases from V and 7 bases from J, with 15 bases between. CDR3 protein: CASSRGGGENEQFF. CDR3 bases: TGTGCCAGCAGCAGAGGAGGGGGCGAGAATGAGCAGTTCTTC. Looking up the rest from reference TRBV7-2 and TRBJ2-1 gives the full variable domain: GAGVSQSPSNKVTEKGKDVELRCDPISGHTALYWYRQSLGQGLEFLIYFQGNSAPDKSGLPSDRFSAERTGGSVSTLTIQRTQQEDSAVYLCASSRGGGENEQFFGPGTRLTVL.

This rearrangement joins TRBV7-2 to TRBJ1-5; tentatively, D is TRBD1 (6 bases). Deletions cut 2 bases from V and 3 bases from J, with 11 bases between. The CDR3 contains 15 residues. Per the germline V gene, CDR1 is SGHTA and CDR2 is FQGNSA. CDR3 DNA sequence: TGTGCCAGCAGCTTACAACCAGGGGTCAATCAGCCCCAGCATTTT. Translating gives CASSLQPGVNQPQHF.

This chain links TRBV28 with TRBJ1-2; 10 positions match TRBD1. J gave up 8 bases and V 3 bases, and 15 bases lay outside the gene matches. Per the germline V gene, CDR1 is MDHEN and CDR2 is SYDVKM. The CDR3 covers 17 residues. CDR3 nucleotides: TGTGCCAGCAGTTTTGGGCTTAGACAGGGGGCTTTTATGGGCTACACCTTC. The encoded protein is CASSFGLRQGAFMGYTF.

This sequence joins TRBV12-5 and TRBJ2-1; 8 bases match TRBD1. Germline V gene data show CDR1 as LGHNT and CDR2 as FRNRAP. This CDR3 has 16 residues. J lost 7 bases, V lost 2 bases, and 10 bases had no gene match. The CDR3 here is CASGLPLWTGSNEQFF. The CDR3, as DNA: TGTGCTAGTGGTTTGCCCCTTTGGACAGGGTCTAATGAGCAGTTCTTC.

This chain uses TRBV29-1 with TRBJ1-1; D is undetermined. The CDR3 is 16 amino acids. Germline values: CDR1 SQVTM, CDR2 ANQGSEA. Between the trimmed V and J ends, which lost 6 bases and 0 bases, there was a span of 20 bases. This CDR3 reads CSVTGLGGWLNTEAFF. CDR3 DNA sequence: TGCAGCGTGACCGGACTGGGTGGTTGGTTGAACACTGAAGCTTTCTTT.

V gene TRBV30 combines with J gene TRBJ2-5; the D gene is possibly TRBD1 (5 bases). The CDR3 runs 13 residues. Trimming took 0 bases from V and 4 from J, leaving 9 bases between them. CDR1 is GTSNPN and CDR2 is SVGIG in the germline V gene (reference sequence). Here the CDR3 DNA reads TGTGCCTGGAGTGTACGGACAACAGAGACCCAGTACTTC. It translates to CAWSVRTTETQYF.

V is TRBV6-5 and J is TRBJ2-1; TRBD2 matches at 8 bases. V shed 4 bases and J 6 bases; nucleotides not matched to a gene: 8. The CDR3 covers 15 residues. Looked up from germline, CDR1 is MNHEY and CDR2 is SVGAGI. The CDR3 DNA sequence: TGTGCCAGCAGTTTGGTCGCGGGGGGACCCAATGAGCAGTTCTTC. Translating it yields CASSLVAGGPNEQFF.

The J gene is TRBJ2-5, the V gene TRBV6-5; weak D call: TRBD2 (6 bases). V lost 8 bases to trimming and J lost 2 bases, with 12 bases between them. This CDR3 region has 13 residues. Germline CDR1 and CDR2: MNHEY and SVGAGI. The CDR3 region is CASGEREQETQYF. CDR3 DNA sequence: TGTGCCAGCGGGGAACGGGAGCAAGAGACCCAGTACTTC.

The V and J genes are TRBV7-9 and TRBJ1-2; D unresolved. The CDR3 covers 13 residues. CDR1 SEHNR and CDR2 FQNEAQ come from the germline V gene (reference sequence). V gave up 2 bases and J gave up 6 bases, with 10 bases separating them. The CDR3 DNA reads as TGTGCCAGCAGCTTACGAGGGTTTGATGGCTACACCTTC. Protein sequence: CASSLRGFDGYTF. The full variable domain, with the rest looked up from reference TRBV7-9 and TRBJ1-2, is DTGVSQNPRHKITKRGQNVTFRCDPISEHNRLYWYRQTLGQGPEFLTYFQNEAQLEKSRLLSDRFSAERPKGSFSTLEIQRTEQGDSAMYLCASSLRGFDGYTFGSGTRLTVV.